The T cell receptor (beta chain) under discussion was sequenced for a study of T cells in localized non-small cell lung cancer (TCRdb year 2020). Regarding the complete study: The study examined T cell repertoires in approximately 240 patients with early-stage NSCLC and compared tumors with uninvolved tumor-adjacent lungs. All 250 or so NSCLC patients in the cohort were treatment-naive and had localized lung tumors that were resected. Of the NSCLC patients, around 130 were male and approximately 99 were female, and the mean age was approximately 66 years. Study-wide conclusions, independent of this receptor: Because the study design was exploratory, TCR variables were selected using unadjusted p-values without false-discovery rate correction. A median of 57 of the top 100 tumor clones were detected in paired uninvolved adjacent lung, and around 30 of these tumor clones were also found among the top 100 clones of the paired uninvolved adjacent lung. Because multi-region tumor sequencing was not performed, intratumor heterogeneity could not be ruled out. Higher T cell density in blood was associated with longer overall survival, whereas higher clonality in adjacent lung was associated with shorter survival. Uninvolved tumor-adjacent lung showed the highest T cell clonality, higher than tumor, which suggests more focused antigenic responses in the uninvolved tumor-adjacent lung.

Remarks on this clone: Its target antigen remains unknown. No clone much larger than this one lies a single base away; base qualities are absent.

The immunoSEQ Assay was used to sequence TCR beta CDR3 regions from DNA. The authors' pipeline ran thus. T cell density was computed as TCR beta template counts normalized to usable DNA estimated by amplifying housekeeping genes. Richness was estimated using the preseqR package, with extrapolation to 400,000 templates for PBMC samples and to 120,000 templates for tissue samples. Clonality was defined by subtracting Pielou's evenness from one. Tissue-enriched TCRs were identified through differential abundance testing performed on productive amino-acid clonotypes, with a minimum total count of 5 and an alpha of 0.1. Repertoire overlap between compartments was quantified with the Jaccard Index and Morisita Overlap Index. GLIPH clustered TCR beta CDR3s with public tetramer-defined viral CDR3s; viral motifs required at least three viral sequences plus V-gene enrichment. TCRdb obtained this table from immuneACCESS and retained in-frame rearrangements with V and J assigned. These tables miss some clones; where compared with another copy, unresolved V genes account for less than half of the shortfall, and the remainder is unexplained. D and trimming were read from the DNA, whereas the V and J calls and clone size are those reported in that table. This sample has 4,500 to 5,000 clones in its table, and around 30% of those were observed once. The ten largest make up over 7% of the sample.

At diagnosis, peripheral blood, uninvolved tumor-adjacent lung and tumor were collected and stored as a combination of fresh-frozen and FFPE material. Reading the germline V gene (reference sequence) gives CDR1 LNHDA and CDR2 SQIVND. V is cut by 3 bases and J by 5 bases, and the space between the germline ends is 10 bases. From cysteine to phenylalanine, the CDR3 is 13 amino acids long. Solely the CDR3 DNA is kept, with 39 bases framed from the first base. Sequencing was performed on lung tumor tissue, taken before any cancer treatment. This receptor was taken from a woman aged 35-75 years with stage II squamous cell lung carcinoma. The rearranged segments are TRBV19 and TRBJ2-5; the D gene cannot be named for sure. The DNA is as follows: TGTGCCAGTAGTATGGGTTTGGGTGAGACCCAGTACTTC. Its translation reads: CASSMGLGETQYF. Where the CDR3 stops, the reference TRBV19 and TRBJ2-5 genes take over; the full variable domain is DGGITQSPKYLFRKEGQNVTLSCEQNLNHDAMYWYRQDPGQGLRLIYYSQIVNDFQKGDIAEGYSVSREKKESFPLTVTSAQKNPTAFYLCASSMGLGETQYFGPGTRLLVL.